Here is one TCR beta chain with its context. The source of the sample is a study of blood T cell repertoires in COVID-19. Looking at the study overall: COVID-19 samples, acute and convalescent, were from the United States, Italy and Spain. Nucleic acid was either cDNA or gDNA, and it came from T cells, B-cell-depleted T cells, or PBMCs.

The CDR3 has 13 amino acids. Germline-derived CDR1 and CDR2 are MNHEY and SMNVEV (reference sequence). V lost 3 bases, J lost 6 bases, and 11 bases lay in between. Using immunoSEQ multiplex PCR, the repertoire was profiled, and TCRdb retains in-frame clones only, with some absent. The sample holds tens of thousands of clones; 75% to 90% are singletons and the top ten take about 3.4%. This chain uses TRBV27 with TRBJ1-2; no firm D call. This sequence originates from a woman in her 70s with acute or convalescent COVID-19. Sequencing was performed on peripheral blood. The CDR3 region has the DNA TGTGCCAGCAGTTTCCGACCCGGGGATGGCTACACCTTC. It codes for CASSFRPGDGYTF.